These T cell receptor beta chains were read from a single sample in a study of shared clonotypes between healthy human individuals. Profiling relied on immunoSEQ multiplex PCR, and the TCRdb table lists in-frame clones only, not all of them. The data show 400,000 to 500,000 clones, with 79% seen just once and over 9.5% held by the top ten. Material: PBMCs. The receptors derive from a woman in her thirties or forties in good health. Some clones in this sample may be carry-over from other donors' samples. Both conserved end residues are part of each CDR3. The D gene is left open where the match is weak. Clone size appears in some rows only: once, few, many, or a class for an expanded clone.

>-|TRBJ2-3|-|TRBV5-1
TGCGCCAGCAGCCTAACAGACCTCACAGATACGCAGTATTTT
CASSLTDLTDTQYF
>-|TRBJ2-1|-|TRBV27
TGTGCCAGCAAGGGAAGGGGGTACAATGAGCAGTTCTTC
CASKGRGYNEQFF
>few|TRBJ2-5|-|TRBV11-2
TGTGCCAGCAGCTTATCTGAGACCCAGTACTTC
CASSLSETQYF
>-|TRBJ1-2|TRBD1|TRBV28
TGTGCCAGCTGCGTCTCAGGGGGAGACTATGGCTACACCTTC
CASCVSGGDYGYTF
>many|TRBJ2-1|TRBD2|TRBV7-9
TGTGCCAGCAGCCCAAGGGGCGGGAGCGCCTACAATGAGCAGTTCTTC
CASSPRGGSAYNEQFF
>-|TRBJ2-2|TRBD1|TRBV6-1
TGTGCCAGCAGACAGGGGACGAACACCGGGGAGCTGTTTTTT
CASRQGTNTGELFF
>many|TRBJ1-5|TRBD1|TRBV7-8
TGTGCCAGCAGCCCGGGACAGGGCAATCAGCCCCAGCATTTT
CASSPGQGNQPQHF
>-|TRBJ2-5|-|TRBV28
TGTGCCAGCAGTCGCGTGTCCACAGGGTATTCTGAAGAGACCCAGTACTTC
CASSRVSTGYSEETQYF
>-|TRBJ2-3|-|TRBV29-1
TGCAGCGTTGAACAGATCCTCACAGATACGCAGTATTTT
CSVEQILTDTQYF
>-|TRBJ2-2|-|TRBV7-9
TGTGCCAGCAGCTTATATGGCACCGGGGAGCTGTTTTTT
CASSLYGTGELFF
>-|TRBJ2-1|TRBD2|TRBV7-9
TGTGCCAGCGAAACCGGGACTAGCGGGGTTGAGCAGTTCTTC
CASETGTSGVEQFF
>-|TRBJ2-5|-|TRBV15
TGTGCCACCAGGATGACGGGAGCGGAGCAAGAGACCCAGTACTTC
CATRMTGAEQETQYF
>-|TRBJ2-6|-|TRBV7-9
TGTGCCAGCAGCTTAGTGGGTGGGGCCAACGTCCTGACTTTC
CASSLVGGANVLTF
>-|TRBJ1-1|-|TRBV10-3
TGTGCCATCAGTGCGGAGGTGAACACTGAAGCTTTCTTT
CAISAEVNTEAFF
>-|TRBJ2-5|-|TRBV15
TGTGCCACCAGCAGAGATAGGGAGACCCAGTACTTC
CATSRDRETQYF
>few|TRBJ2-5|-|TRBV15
TGTGCCACCAGCAGAGATCAGGCGGGAATCCAAGAGACCCAGTACTTC
CATSRDQAGIQETQYF
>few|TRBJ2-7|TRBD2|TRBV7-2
TGTGCCAGCAGCTTTGGGGGGAGGGCCGAGCAGTACTTC
CASSFGGRAEQYF
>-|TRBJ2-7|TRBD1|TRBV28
TGTGCCAGCAGTCACAGGGGACGGAGCTCCTACGAGCAGTACTTC
CASSHRGRSSYEQYF
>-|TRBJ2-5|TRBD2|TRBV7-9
TGTGCCAGCAGCTTACCGGGGGGAGAGACCCAGTACTTC
CASSLPGGETQYF
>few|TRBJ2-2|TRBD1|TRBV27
TGTGCCAGCAGTCGGGACAGGGGCGCCGGGGAGCTGTTTTTT
CASSRDRGAGELFF
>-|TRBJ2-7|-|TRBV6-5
TGTGCCAGCAGACCTCAGCCAGGGCTGAACGAGCAGTACTTC
CASRPQPGLNEQYF
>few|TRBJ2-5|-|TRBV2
TGTGCCAGCAGTGAAACTGACGAGGAGACCCAGTACTTC
CASSETDEETQYF
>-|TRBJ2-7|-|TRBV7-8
TGTGCCAGCAGCCCGGGACCTGGTCGCGAGCAGTACTTC
CASSPGPGREQYF
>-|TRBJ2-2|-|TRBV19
TGTGCCAGTAGTATCGGAGGGGACACCGGGGAGCTGTTTTTT
CASSIGGDTGELFF
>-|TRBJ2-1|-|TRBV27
TGTGCCAGCAGTTGGCTAGATGAGCAGTTCTTC
CASSWLDEQFF
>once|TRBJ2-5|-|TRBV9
TGTGCCAGCAGCAGGACAGTCACTCAAGAGACCCAGTACTTC
CASSRTVTQETQYF
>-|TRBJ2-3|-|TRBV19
TGTGCCAGTAGTATTGGCCGGGGACCTCACCCAGATACGCAGTATTTT
CASSIGRGPHPDTQYF
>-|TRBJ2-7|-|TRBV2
TGTGCCAGCAGTGACCGGGCGGACACCTACGAGCAGTACTTC
CASSDRADTYEQYF
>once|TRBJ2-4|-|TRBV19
TGTGCCAGTAGTTCTCAGGGTTTAATAGCCAAAAACATTCAGTACTTC
CASSSQGLIAKNIQYF
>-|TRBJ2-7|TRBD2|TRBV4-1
TGCGCCAGCAGTGACCCGACTAGCGGGAGTCGGGAGCAGTACTTC
CASSDPTSGSREQYF
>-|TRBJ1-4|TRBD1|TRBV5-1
TGCGCCAGCAACGCCCTAGGGGGCGGTTATGAAAAACTGTTTTTT
CASNALGGGYEKLFF
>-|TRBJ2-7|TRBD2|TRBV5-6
TGTGCCAGCAGCTTTATGGGTAGCGGGCCTCCCCGGGCGGCCTACGAGCAGTACTTC
CASSFMGSGPPRAAYEQYF
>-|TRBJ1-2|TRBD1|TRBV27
TGTGCCAGCAGTCTTCGGACAGGGCCTTACCCCTATGGCTACACCTTC
CASSLRTGPYPYGYTF
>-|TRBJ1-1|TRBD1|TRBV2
TGTGCCAGCAGCCGACAGGGAACTAACACTGAAGCTTTCTTT
CASSRQGTNTEAFF
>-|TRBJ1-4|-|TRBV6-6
TGTGCCAGCAGTTACGAGGGATATGAAAAACTGTTTTTT
CASSYEGYEKLFF
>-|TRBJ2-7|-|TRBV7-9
TGTGCCAGCAGCTTAAACATGGGCGAGCAGTACTTC
CASSLNMGEQYF
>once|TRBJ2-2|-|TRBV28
TGTGCCAGCAGTCGGACAGCCACCGGGGAGCTGTTTTTT
CASSRTATGELFF
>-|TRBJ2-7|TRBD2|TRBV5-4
TGTGCCAGCAGCCCTCGGACTAGCGGGAGCGACGAGCAGTACTTC
CASSPRTSGSDEQYF
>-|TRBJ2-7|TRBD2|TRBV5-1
TGCGCCAGCAGCCCCTCTTCCTTAGCGGGATCCTACGAGCAGTACTTC
CASSPSSLAGSYEQYF
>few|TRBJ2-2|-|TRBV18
TGTGCCAGCTCACCAGGGGCGGGCGCGAACACCGGGGAGCTGTTTTTT
CASSPGAGANTGELFF
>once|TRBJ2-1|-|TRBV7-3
TGTGCCAGCAGCTTATTGGAGGGGCACAGCTCCTACAATGAGCAGTTCTTC
CASSLLEGHSSYNEQFF
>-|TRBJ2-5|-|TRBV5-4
TGTGCCAGCAGCCAGGAGGGGGAGACCCAGTACTTC
CASSQEGETQYF
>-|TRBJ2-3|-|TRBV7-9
TGTGCCAGCAGCCCCCTTGGTGCGGTAGTTTTAAATACGCAGTATTTT
CASSPLGAVVLNTQYF
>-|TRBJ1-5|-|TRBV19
TGTGCCAGTAGTCGGGGGGGGACGGGGAATCAGCCCCAGCATTTT
CASSRGGTGNQPQHF
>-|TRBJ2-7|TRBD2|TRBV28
TGTGCCAGCAGTTTCATGTGGGGGTCACGGACTAGTGGATTTTACGAGCAGTACTTC
CASSFMWGSRTSGFYEQYF